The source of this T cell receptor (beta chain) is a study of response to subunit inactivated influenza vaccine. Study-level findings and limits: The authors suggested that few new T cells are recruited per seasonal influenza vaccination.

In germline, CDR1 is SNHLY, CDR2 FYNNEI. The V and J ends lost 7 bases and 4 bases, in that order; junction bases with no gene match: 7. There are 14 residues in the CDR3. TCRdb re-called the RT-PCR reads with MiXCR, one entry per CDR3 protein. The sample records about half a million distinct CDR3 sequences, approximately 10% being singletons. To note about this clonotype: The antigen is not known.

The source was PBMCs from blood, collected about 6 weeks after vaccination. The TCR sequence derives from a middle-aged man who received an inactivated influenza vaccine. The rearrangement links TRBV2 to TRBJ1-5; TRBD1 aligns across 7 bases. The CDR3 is CASNRQGGNQPQHF. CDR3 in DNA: TGTGCCAGCAATAGACAGGGTGGGAATCAGCCCCAGCATTTT.